The rows below give T cell receptor beta chains drawn from one sample of a study of CD8+ T cells in alopecia areata. Sequencing was performed with immunoSEQ multiplex PCR; in TCRdb, only in-frame clones are kept and a portion is missing. The sample shows a few hundred thousand clones, more than 30% of them seen only once. The sequencing used CD4+ T cells sorted from blood, collected at week 34, from a patient treated with tofacitinib. These receptors were collected from a human donor with alopecia areata. CDR3s include the opening cysteine and the closing phenylalanine or tryptophan. D genes are given only for firm matches. Clone size, where shown, is once, few, many, or a class for clones that have expanded.

few	TRBJ2-1	TRBD1	TRBV5-1	13	CASSLTGGNEQFF	TGCGCCAGCAGCTTGACAGGGGGCAATGAGCAGTTCTTC
few	TRBJ2-7	TRBD2	TRBV7-9	14	CASSFEGRGHEQYF	TGTGCCAGCAGCTTTGAAGGGAGGGGCCACGAGCAGTACTTC
NA	TRBJ1-5	TRBD1	TRBV7-9	15	CASSGGVGQHQPQHF	TGTGCCAGCAGCGGTGGTGTGGGACAGCATCAGCCCCAGCATTTT
few	TRBJ1-2	NA	TRBV6-5	14	CASRGVTDVYGYTF	TGTGCCAGCAGGGGGGTGACAGACGTCTATGGCTACACCTTC
few	TRBJ2-5	NA	TRBV14	16	CASSNSLGTSQETQYF	TGTGCCAGCAGCAACTCCCTCGGGACATCCCAAGAGACCCAGTACTTC
NA	TRBJ2-3	NA	TRBV28	13	CASTTHGEDTQYF	TGTGCCAGCACCACCCACGGGGAAGATACGCAGTATTTT
NA	TRBJ2-1	NA	TRBV29-1	14	CSVDLNGAYNEQFF	TGCAGCGTTGACCTCAATGGAGCCTACAATGAGCAGTTCTTC
many	TRBJ1-4	TRBD1	TRBV5-6	14	CASSSWTGGEKLFF	TGTGCCAGCAGCTCTTGGACAGGGGGTGAAAAACTGTTTTTT
NA	TRBJ2-5	NA	TRBV7-3	15	CASSLTGGPQETQYF	TGTGCCAGCAGCTTAACAGGGGGACCCCAAGAGACCCAGTACTTC
few	TRBJ2-1	NA	TRBV2	12	CASRRGYNEQFF	TGTGCCAGCAGAAGGGGGTACAATGAGCAGTTCTTC
NA	TRBJ2-1	NA	TRBV7-8	16	CASSLAQGWTYNEQFF	TGTGCCAGCAGCTTAGCGCAGGGTTGGACCTACAATGAGCAGTTCTTC
NA	TRBJ1-2	TRBD1	TRBV2	13	CASSEAVTGRYTF	TGTGCCAGCAGTGAAGCGGTGACAGGGCGCTACACCTTC
NA	TRBJ1-5	TRBD1	TRBV5-1	15	CASSFTGESNQPQHF	TGCGCCAGCAGCTTTACAGGGGAAAGCAATCAGCCCCAGCATTTT
few	TRBJ1-2	TRBD1	TRBV6-6	13	CASSSGGGNGYTF	TGTGCCAGCAGCTCAGGGGGTGGGAATGGCTACACCTTC
few	TRBJ2-1	NA	TRBV14	15	CASSQLSLAWHEQFF	TGTGCCAGCAGCCAGCTGTCTCTAGCTTGGCATGAGCAGTTCTTC
NA	TRBJ2-1	TRBD2	TRBV30	16	CAWTSSGDKLYNEQFF	TGTGCCTGGACCTCTAGCGGGGATAAATTGTACAATGAGCAGTTCTTC
NA	TRBJ1-4	NA	TRBV5-1	16	CASSPLGAGRDEKLFF	TGCGCCAGCAGCCCCCTCGGGGCGGGTCGGGATGAAAAACTGTTTTTT
NA	TRBJ1-6	TRBD1	TRBV5-1	14	CASSLTGGDSPLHF	TGCGCCAGCAGCCTGACAGGGGGAGATTCACCCCTCCACTTT
NA	TRBJ2-2	NA	TRBV29-1	15	CSVETRETNTGELFF	TGCAGCGTTGAGACCAGGGAAACGAACACCGGGGAGCTGTTTTTT
few	TRBJ2-5	TRBD1	TRBV5-4	15	CASSSRQGTRETQYF	TGTGCCAGCAGCTCCCGACAGGGAACAAGAGAGACCCAGTACTTC
NA	TRBJ1-6	TRBD1	TRBV4-1	16	CASSQDGQGANSPLHF	TGCGCCAGCAGCCAAGACGGACAGGGGGCAAATTCACCCCTCCACTTT
NA	TRBJ1-1	NA	TRBV29-1	14	CSVVSPSGGTEAFF	TGCAGCGTTGTCTCCCCTTCCGGGGGTACTGAAGCTTTCTTT
few	TRBJ1-4	NA	TRBV18	18	CASSYQGRGTATNEKLFF	TGTGCCAGCTCGTACCAAGGCCGGGGTACGGCAACTAATGAAAAACTGTTTTTT
NA	TRBJ1-1	NA	TRBV29-1	14	CSVRSQGVGTEAFF	TGCAGCGTTAGGTCCCAGGGAGTGGGCACTGAAGCTTTCTTT
few	TRBJ2-5	TRBD2	TRBV10-2	14	CASKEGTGGLAGDF	TGCGCCAGCAAGGAGGGGACAGGGGGACTAGCGGGGGACTTC
many	TRBJ1-1	NA	TRBV30	15	CAWSVVGVKNTEAFF	TGTGCCTGGAGTGTAGTGGGTGTCAAGAACACTGAAGCTTTCTTT
few	TRBJ2-1	NA	TRBV29-1	11	CSVASVNEQFF	TGCAGCGTTGCTAGCGTGAATGAGCAGTTCTTC
NA	TRBJ2-7	TRBD1	TRBV2	18	CASVAGTGIYLYSYEQYF	TGTGCCAGCGTCGCCGGGACAGGGATTTACTTATACTCCTACGAGCAGTACTTC
few	TRBJ2-1	TRBD2	TRBV5-1	15	CASSLVSGSASEQFF	TGCGCCAGCAGCTTGGTTAGCGGGAGTGCGAGTGAGCAGTTCTTC
NA	TRBJ2-2	NA	TRBV4-1	17	CASSQRGAGTNTGELFF	TGCGCCAGCAGCCAAAGGGGGGCTGGAACGAACACCGGGGAGCTGTTTTTT
NA	TRBJ1-5	NA	TRBV9	14	CASSALDVGQPQHF	TGTGCCAGCAGCGCCCTGGACGTAGGGCAGCCCCAGCATTTT
NA	TRBJ1-5	NA	TRBV6-6	13	CASRLYSNQPQHF	TGTGCCAGCAGGCTGTATAGCAATCAGCCCCAGCATTTT
few	TRBJ2-6	NA	TRBV7-9	16	CASSLMGSSGANVLTF	TGTGCCAGCAGCTTAATGGGGAGCTCTGGGGCCAACGTCCTGACTTTC
NA	TRBJ2-7	TRBD1	TRBV10-3	14	CAITAGTGGYEQYF	TGTGCCATCACTGCCGGGACAGGGGGTTACGAGCAGTACTTC
few	TRBJ1-2	NA	TRBV29-1	12	CSVGSQNYGYTF	TGCAGCGTTGGGTCACAGAACTATGGCTACACCTTC
few	TRBJ2-5	TRBD1	TRBV5-8	15	CASSMTGTKQETQYF	TGTGCCAGCAGCATGACAGGGACCAAACAAGAGACCCAGTACTTC
few	TRBJ2-3	TRBD1	TRBV30	16	CAWSVLAAGGADTQYF	TGTGCCTGGAGTGTACTCGCGGCAGGGGGCGCGGATACGCAGTATTTT
many	TRBJ2-1	NA	TRBV11-2	13	CASSLSVSQEQFF	TGTGCCAGCAGCTTATCTGTGTCCCAAGAGCAGTTCTTC
few	TRBJ2-3	NA	TRBV7-9	13	CASSLDGRDTQYF	TGTGCCAGCAGCTTAGATGGCCGAGATACGCAGTATTTT
many	TRBJ2-4	NA	TRBV7-2	16	CASSLRNGLAKNIQYF	TGTGCCAGCAGCTTACGTAACGGGCTAGCCAAAAACATTCAGTACTTC
NA	TRBJ1-1	NA	TRBV5-1	14	CASSLAGAGTEAFF	TGCGCCAGCAGCTTGGCGGGGGCTGGGACTGAAGCTTTCTTT
few	TRBJ1-1	NA	TRBV30	14	CAWKGRGYYTEAFF	TGTGCCTGGAAGGGCAGGGGATATTACACTGAAGCTTTCTTT
few	TRBJ2-3	NA	TRBV7-2	13	CASSLVAADTQYF	TGTGCCAGCAGCTTAGTAGCGGCAGATACGCAGTATTTT
few	TRBJ1-2	NA	TRBV19	13	CASSRDKLAGYTF	TGTGCCAGTAGTAGAGACAAGCTCGCGGGCTACACCTTC
NA	TRBJ1-2	TRBD1	TRBV25-1	13	CASTPGQGDGYTF	TGTGCCAGCACCCCGGGACAGGGGGATGGCTACACCTTC
few	TRBJ1-6	NA	TRBV18	14	CASSPTDRNSPLHF	TGTGCCAGCTCACCAACGGACAGAAATTCACCCCTCCACTTT
NA	TRBJ1-1	NA	TRBV5-4	16	CASSYGLVGMNTEAFF	TGTGCCAGCAGCTATGGGCTCGTCGGCATGAACACTGAAGCTTTCTTT